This T cell receptor (beta chain) was sequenced during a study of cytomegalovirus exposure and HLA in healthy donors. In the study overall: Earlier, approximately 190 million T cells were analyzed, and about 100 million unique TCR beta sequences were found among them. Study-level points and caveats: As was reported, the HLA-A and HLA-B alleles of most subjects were accurately predicted from TCR beta sequences.

Germline CDR1 SNHLY, CDR2 FYNNEI. CDR3 length: 15 residues. Trimming cost V 5 bases and J 5 bases; bases outside gene matches: 9. Regarding this clone: Its target is not known.

Primers for the PCR totalled 60 Vbeta and 13 Jbeta. The assay was immunoSEQ multiplex PCR, and TCRdb's table has in-frame clones only and misses some. This specimen shows about 200,000 clones; the ten leading clones hold 0.95% to 1.3%. The chain is built from TRBV2 and TRBJ2-5; the match to TRBD2 covers 9 bases. The TCR was taken from a girl aged 2-10 years in good health and CMV-seropositive. The specimen sequenced was PBMCs. The CDR3 DNA reads TGTGCCAGCAGTTTCCTGCTAGCGGGGACGGAGACCCAGTACTTC. Translating it yields CASSFLLAGTETQYF.